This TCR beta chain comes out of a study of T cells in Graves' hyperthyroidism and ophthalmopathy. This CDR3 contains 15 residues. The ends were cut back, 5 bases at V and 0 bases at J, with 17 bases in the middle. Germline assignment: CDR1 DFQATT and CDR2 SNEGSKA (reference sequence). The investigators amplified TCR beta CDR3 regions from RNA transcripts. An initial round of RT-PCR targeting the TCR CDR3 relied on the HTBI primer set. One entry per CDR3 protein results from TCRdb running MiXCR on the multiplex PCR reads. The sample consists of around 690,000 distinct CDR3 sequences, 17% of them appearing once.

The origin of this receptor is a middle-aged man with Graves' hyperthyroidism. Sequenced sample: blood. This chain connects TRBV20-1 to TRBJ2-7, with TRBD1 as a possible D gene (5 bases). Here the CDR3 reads CSAGPIDRSSYEQYF. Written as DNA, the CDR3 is TGCAGTGCTGGGCCTATCGACAGAAGCTCCTACGAGCAGTACTTC.